One T cell receptor (beta chain) is described in this entry. Its antigen is as yet unknown. This entry belongs to a study of OX40 agonist ivuxolimab in advanced cancers. Study-level findings and limits: Among T cells, CD8+ cells averaged more expanded clones than CD4+ cells.

Per germline, CDR1 SEHNR and CDR2 FQNEAQ (reference sequence). The ends were cut back, 6 bases at V and 2 bases at J, with 7 bases in the middle. The CDR3 totals 12 residues. This table comes from immunoSEQ multiplex PCR, and its TCRdb copy is limited to in-frame clones, with some not included. The sample shows about 49,000 clones, 85% of them seen only once. No patient had autoimmune disease or received systemic immunosuppression. Peripheral blood came from all dose cohorts at three timepoints. This sequence originates from an adult with an advanced solid tumor such as melanoma, head and neck, liver or kidney cancer. This chain connects TRBV7-9 to TRBJ1-1; no clear D gene. Sequenced here: CD4+ or CD8+ T cells sorted from blood, sampled in a trial of the OX40 agonist ivuxolimab. Here the CDR3 DNA reads TGTGCCAGCAGTTTTTTTAACACTGAAGCTTTCTTT. Protein product: CASSFFNTEAFF.